This T cell receptor beta chain was profiled in a study of cytotoxic CD8 clonotypes in ibrutinib-treated CLL. Study-level results: Rare overall, public clonotypes shrank or held steady under therapy. At progression, clonality fell back toward baseline after rising at ibrutinib response.

The CDR3 loop spans 14 amino acids. Germline V gene lookup returns CDR1 SGHTA and CDR2 FQGTGA. V was clipped by 5 bases and J by 4 bases, with 13 bases between them. This table comes from immunoSEQ multiplex PCR, and its TCRdb copy is limited to in-frame clones, with some not included. Of about 45,000 clones in the sample, just over 65% are singletons; the top ten hold 20% to 25%. Concerning this clone: What it binds is not known.

The origin of this receptor is a human donor with chronic lymphocytic leukemia. The starting material was PBMCs, obtained after 24 months of ibrutinib treatment. The rearrangement uses TRBV7-3 and TRBJ2-3; TRBD1 is a possible D gene (7 bases). The CDR3 DNA follows: TGTGCCAGCAGCCAGGGGGGCTCCGCAGATACGCAGTATTTT. Residues: CASSQGGSADTQYF. Together with reference TRBV7-3 and TRBJ2-3, the CDR3 gives the full variable domain: GAGVSQTPSNKVTEKGKYVELRCDPISGHTALYWYRQSLGQGPEFLIYFQGTGAADDSGLPNDRFFAVRPEGSVSTLKIQRTERGDSAVYLCASSQGGSADTQYFGPGTRLTVL.